This entry describes one T cell receptor beta chain. This record belongs to a study of blood T cell repertoires in COVID-19. Turning to the study itself: Whether acute or convalescent, the COVID-19 samples came from the United States, Italy and Spain.

In the study's own analysis: Reference gene primer amplification yielded estimated nucleated cell counts. This table comes from immunoSEQ multiplex PCR, and its TCRdb copy is limited to in-frame clones, with some not included. D and trimming were read from the DNA, whereas the V and J calls and clone size are those reported in that table. Here the sample spans 150,000 to 190,000 clones, 76% being singletons. The TCR comes from a woman older than 75 with acute or convalescent COVID-19. Input material: peripheral blood.

CDR3 amino acids: CASSEQGVRGYTF. As DNA, the CDR3 is TGTGCCAGCAGCGAACAGGGTGTAAGAGGCTACACCTTC. The rearrangement joins TRBV5-6 to TRBJ1-2; the D gene is possibly TRBD1 (6 bases). The V end was cut by 4 bases, the J end by 8 bases, with 15 bases between. Germline V lookup: CDR1 SGHDT, CDR2 YYEEEE. This CDR3 contains 13 residues.